The clone carrying this TCR beta chain occurred many times. Amplification of TCR beta CDR3 regions used RNA as the template. The TCR CDR3 first-round RT-PCR relied on the HTBI primer set. TCRdb redid the calling of the multiplex PCR reads with MiXCR, one entry per CDR3 protein. In the table there are over 400,000 distinct CDR3 sequences, roughly 22% of which are singletons. These data belong to a study of T cells in Graves' hyperthyroidism and ophthalmopathy. This CDR3 contains 15 residues. Losses at the gene ends were 1 base for V and 6 bases for J; bases not matched to a gene: 4. Each diagnosis was grounded in clinical symptoms, serum thyroxine and TRAb, thyroid ultrasound, and orbital computed tomography.

The sequence was collected from a woman aged 65 to 85 with Graves' ophthalmopathy. The chain recombines TRBV12-3 or TRBV12-4 with TRBJ1-5; 9 positions agree with TRBD1. The sample comprised blood. CDR3 coding DNA: TGTGCCAGCAGTTTAGAAGGGACAGGGTCTCAGCCCCAGCATTTT. Translating gives CASSLEGTGSQPQHF.